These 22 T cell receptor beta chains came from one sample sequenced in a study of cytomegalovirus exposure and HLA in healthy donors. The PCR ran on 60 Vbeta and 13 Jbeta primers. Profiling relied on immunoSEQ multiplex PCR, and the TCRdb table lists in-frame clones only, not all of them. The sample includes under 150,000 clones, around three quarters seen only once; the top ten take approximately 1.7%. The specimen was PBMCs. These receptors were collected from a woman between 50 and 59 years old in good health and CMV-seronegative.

The CDR3, as DNA: TGCAGCGTTGAAAACTTAGGTAGCGGGTCCTACGAGCAGTACTTC. This codes for CSVENLGSGSYEQYF. J is TRBJ2-5 and V is TRBV29-1, with 7 positions matching TRBD2. The J call may be mistaken, given a closer DNA end match to TRBJ2-7. CDR3 length equals 15 residues. Germline V gives CDR1 SQVTM, CDR2 ANQGSEA.

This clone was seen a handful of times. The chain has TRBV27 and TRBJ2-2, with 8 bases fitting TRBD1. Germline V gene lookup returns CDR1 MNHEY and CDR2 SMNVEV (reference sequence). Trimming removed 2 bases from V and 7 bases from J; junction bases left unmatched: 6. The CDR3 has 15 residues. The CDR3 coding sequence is TGTGCCAGCAGTTTACTCCGGACAGGGAGCGGGGAGCTGTTTTTT. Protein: CASSLLRTGSGELFF.

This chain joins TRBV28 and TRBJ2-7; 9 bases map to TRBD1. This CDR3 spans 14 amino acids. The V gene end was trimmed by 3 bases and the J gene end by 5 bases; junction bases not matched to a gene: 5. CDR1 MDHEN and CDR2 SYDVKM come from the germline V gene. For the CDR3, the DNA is TGTGCCAGCAGTTTGGGGACAGGGATGGACGAGCAGTACGTC. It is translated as CASSLGTGMDEQYV.

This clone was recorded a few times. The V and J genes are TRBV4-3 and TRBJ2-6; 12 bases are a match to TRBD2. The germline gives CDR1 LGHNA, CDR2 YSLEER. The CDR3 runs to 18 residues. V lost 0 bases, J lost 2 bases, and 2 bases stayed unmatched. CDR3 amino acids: CASSQEGLAGTGANVLTF. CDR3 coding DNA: TGCGCCAGCAGCCAAGAAGGACTAGCGGGAACTGGGGCCAACGTCCTGACTTTC.

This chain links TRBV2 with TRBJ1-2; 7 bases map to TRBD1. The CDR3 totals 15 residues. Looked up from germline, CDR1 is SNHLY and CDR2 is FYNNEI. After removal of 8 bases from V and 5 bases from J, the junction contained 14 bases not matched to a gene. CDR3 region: CASFGGGQVFYGYTF. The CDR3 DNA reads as TGTGCCAGCTTCGGAGGCGGACAGGTCTTTTATGGCTACACCTTC.

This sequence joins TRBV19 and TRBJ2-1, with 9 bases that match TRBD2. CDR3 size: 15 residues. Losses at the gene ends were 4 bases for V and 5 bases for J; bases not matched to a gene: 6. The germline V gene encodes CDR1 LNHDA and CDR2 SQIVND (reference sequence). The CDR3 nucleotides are TGTGCCAGTAGTACGGCGGGGGGGCGGGACAATGAGCAGTTCTTC. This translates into CASSTAGGRDNEQFF.

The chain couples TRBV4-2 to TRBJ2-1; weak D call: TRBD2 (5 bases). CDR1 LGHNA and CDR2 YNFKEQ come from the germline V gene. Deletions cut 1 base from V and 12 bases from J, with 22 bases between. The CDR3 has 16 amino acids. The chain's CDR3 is CASSQGASPVGRVQFF. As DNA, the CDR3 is TGTGCCAGCAGCCAAGGGGCTAGCCCCGTGGGTAGAGTGCAGTTCTTC.

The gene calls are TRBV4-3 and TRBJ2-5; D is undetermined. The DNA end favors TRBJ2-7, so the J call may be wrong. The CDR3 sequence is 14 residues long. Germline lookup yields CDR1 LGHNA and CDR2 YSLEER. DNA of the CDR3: TGCGCCAGCAGCCAAGCCGCGGAGCACTACGAGCAGTACTTC. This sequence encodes CASSQAAEHYEQYF.

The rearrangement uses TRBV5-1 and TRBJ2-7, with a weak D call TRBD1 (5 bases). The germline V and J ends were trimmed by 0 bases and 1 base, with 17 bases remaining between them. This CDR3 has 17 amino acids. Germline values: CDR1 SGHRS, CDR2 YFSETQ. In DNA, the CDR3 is TGCGCCAGCAGCTTGGCAGTAGGCAGGGATCTTTCCTACGAGCAGTACTTC. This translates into CASSLAVGRDLSYEQYF. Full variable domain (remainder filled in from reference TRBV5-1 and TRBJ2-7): KAGVTQTPRYLIKTRGQQVTLSCSPISGHRSVSWYQQTPGQGLQFLFEYFSETQRNKGNFPGRFSGRQFSNSRSEMNVSTLELGDSALYLCASSLAVGRDLSYEQYFGPGTRLTVT.

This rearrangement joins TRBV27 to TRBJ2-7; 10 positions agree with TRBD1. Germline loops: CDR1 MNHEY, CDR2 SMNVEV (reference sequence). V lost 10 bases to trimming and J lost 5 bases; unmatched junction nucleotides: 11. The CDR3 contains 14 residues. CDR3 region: CATTTGGAVNEQYF. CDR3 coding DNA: TGTGCCACCACGACAGGGGGCGCCGTGAACGAGCAGTACTTC.

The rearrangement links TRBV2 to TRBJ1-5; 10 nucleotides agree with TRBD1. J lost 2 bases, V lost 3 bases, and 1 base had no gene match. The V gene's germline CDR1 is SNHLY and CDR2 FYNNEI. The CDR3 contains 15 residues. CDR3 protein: CASSDGTGGNQPQHF. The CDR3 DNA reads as TGTGCCAGCAGTGACGGGACAGGGGGCAATCAGCCCCAGCATTTT.

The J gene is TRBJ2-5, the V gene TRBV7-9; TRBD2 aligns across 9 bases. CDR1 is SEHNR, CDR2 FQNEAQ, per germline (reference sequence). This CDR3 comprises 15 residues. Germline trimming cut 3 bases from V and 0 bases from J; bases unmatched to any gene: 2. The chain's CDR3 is CASSLGTSNQETQYF. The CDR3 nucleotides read TGTGCCAGCAGCTTGGGGACTAGCAACCAAGAGACCCAGTACTTC. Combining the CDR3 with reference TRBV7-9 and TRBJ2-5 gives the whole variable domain DTGVSQNPRHKITKRGQNVTFRCDPISEHNRLYWYRQTLGQGPEFLTYFQNEAQLEKSRLLSDRFSAERPKGSFSTLEIQRTEQGDSAMYLCASSLGTSNQETQYFGPGTRLLVL.

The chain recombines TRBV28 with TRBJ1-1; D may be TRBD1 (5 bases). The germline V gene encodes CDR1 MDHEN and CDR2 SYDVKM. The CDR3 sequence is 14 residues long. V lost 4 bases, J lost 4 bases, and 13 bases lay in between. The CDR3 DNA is TGTGCCAGCAGTTACTGGCAGGGCGGCACTGAAGCTTTCTTT. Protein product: CASSYWQGGTEAFF.

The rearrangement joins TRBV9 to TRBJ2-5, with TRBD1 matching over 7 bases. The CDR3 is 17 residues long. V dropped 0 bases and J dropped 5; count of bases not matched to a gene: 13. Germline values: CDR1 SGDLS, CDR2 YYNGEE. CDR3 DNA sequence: TGTGCCAGCAGCGTAGAGCCCCTGACAGGGCCAGGGGAGACCCAGTACTTC. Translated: CASSVEPLTGPGETQYF.

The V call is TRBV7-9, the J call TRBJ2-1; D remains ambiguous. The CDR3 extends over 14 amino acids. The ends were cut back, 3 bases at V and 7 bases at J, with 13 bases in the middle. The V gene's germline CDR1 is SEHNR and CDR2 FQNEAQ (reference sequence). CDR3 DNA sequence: TGTGCCAGCAGCTTCTCCCAACGAGGAAATGAGCAGTTCTTC. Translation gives CASSFSQRGNEQFF.

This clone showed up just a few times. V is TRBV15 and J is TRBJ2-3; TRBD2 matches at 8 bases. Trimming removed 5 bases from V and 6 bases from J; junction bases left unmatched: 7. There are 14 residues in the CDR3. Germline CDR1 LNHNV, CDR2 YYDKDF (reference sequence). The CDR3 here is CATSPLSGADTQYF. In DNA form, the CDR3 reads TGTGCCACCAGCCCCCTTAGCGGGGCGGATACGCAGTATTTT.

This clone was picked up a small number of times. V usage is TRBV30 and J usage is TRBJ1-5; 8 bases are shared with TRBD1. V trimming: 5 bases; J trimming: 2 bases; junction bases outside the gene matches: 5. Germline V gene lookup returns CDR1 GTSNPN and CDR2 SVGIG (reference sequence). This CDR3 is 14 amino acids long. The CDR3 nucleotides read TGTGCCTGGCGGACAGGGAATGGCAATCAGCCCCAGCATTTT. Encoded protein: CAWRTGNGNQPQHF.

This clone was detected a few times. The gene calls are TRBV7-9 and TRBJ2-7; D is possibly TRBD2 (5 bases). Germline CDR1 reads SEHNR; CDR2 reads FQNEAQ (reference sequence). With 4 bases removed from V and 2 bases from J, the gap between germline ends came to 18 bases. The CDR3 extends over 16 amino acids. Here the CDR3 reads CASSSDLAGSTYEQYF. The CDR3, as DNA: TGTGCCAGCAGCTCGGATTTGGCGGGTTCGACCTACGAGCAGTACTTC.

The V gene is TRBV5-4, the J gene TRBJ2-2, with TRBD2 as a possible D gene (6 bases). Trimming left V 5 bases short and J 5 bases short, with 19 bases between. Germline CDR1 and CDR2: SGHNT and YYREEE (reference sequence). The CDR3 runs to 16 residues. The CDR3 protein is CASSPRRDPGTGELFF. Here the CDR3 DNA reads TGTGCCAGCAGTCCAAGGCGGGACCCGGGAACCGGGGAGCTGTTTTTT.

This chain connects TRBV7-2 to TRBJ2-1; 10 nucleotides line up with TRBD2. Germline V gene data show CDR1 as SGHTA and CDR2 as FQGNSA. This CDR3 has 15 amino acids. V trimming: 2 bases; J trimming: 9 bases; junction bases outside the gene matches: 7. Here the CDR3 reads CASSLTASGSTEQFF. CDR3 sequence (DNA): TGTGCCAGCAGCTTAACGGCTAGCGGGAGTACTGAGCAGTTCTTC.

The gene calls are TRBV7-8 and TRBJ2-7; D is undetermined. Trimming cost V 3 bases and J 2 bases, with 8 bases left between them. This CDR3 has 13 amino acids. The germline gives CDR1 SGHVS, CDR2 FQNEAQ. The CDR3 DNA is TGTGCCAGCAGCTTTCGTTCTACCTACGAGCAGTACTTC. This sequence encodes CASSFRSTYEQYF. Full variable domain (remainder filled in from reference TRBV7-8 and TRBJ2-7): GAGVSQSPRYKVAKRGQDVALRCDPISGHVSLFWYQQALGQGPEFLTYFQNEAQLDKSGLPSDRFFAERPEGSVSTLKIQRTQQEDSAVYLCASSFRSTYEQYFGPGTRLTVT.

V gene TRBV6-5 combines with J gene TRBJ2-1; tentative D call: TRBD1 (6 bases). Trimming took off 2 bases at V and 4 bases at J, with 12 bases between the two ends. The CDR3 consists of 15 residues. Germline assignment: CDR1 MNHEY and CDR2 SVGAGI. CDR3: CASSYRGHPYNEQFF. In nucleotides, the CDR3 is TGTGCCAGCAGTTACAGGGGACACCCTTACAATGAGCAGTTCTTC.